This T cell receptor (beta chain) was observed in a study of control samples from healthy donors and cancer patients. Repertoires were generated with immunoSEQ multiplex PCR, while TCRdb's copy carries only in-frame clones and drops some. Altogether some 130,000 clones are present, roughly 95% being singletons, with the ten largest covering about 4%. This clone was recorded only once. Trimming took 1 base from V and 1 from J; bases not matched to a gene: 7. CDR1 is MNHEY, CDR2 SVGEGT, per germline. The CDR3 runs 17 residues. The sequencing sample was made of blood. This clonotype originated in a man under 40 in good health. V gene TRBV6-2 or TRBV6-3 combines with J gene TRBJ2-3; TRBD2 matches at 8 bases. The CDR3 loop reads CASSYFTLSGGTDTQYF. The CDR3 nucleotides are TGTGCCAGCAGTTACTTTACCCTTAGCGGGGGCACAGATACGCAGTATTTT.